The 14 T cell receptor beta chains below were found in one sample sequenced in a study of cytomegalovirus exposure and HLA in healthy donors (dated by TCRdb to 2017 to 2019). The library was generated by the immunoSEQ multiplex PCR assay. The multiplex PCR relied on a mix of 60 forward primers for TCR Vbeta segments and 13 reverse primers for TCR Jbeta segments. TCRdb took over this immuneACCESS table, retaining in-frame rearrangements with V and J assigned. Such tables are incomplete; in checked studies, under half of the missing clones stem from an unresolved V gene, and the remainder is unexplained. For this sample the table gives approximately 120,000 clones, of which approximately 72% were detected only once. The ten largest clonotypes hold under 9.5% of the sample. The material sequenced was PBMCs. The receptors were sampled from a woman between 45 and 60 years old in good health and CMV-seropositive.

The rearrangement uses TRBV15 and TRBJ2-5; possible D gene TRBD2, 6 bases. Trimming pared 1 base from V and 4 bases from J, leaving 7 bases between. CDR1 is LNHNV, CDR2 YYDKDF, per germline (reference sequence). The CDR3 runs 13 residues. The CDR3 DNA follows: TGTGCCACCAGCAGAGGACTAGGAGAGACCCAGTACTTC. Its protein product is CATSRGLGETQYF.

The chain links TRBV15 to TRBJ2-6; tentative D call: TRBD1 (5 bases). The V end was cut by 5 bases, the J end by 0 bases, with 8 bases between. Germline assignment: CDR1 LNHNV and CDR2 YYDKDF (reference sequence). The CDR3 loop spans 15 amino acids. CDR3 sequence (DNA): TGTGCCACCAGCTCAGACAGCTCTGGGGCCAACGTCCTGACTTTC. Amino acid sequence: CATSSDSSGANVLTF.

This chain joins TRBV7-2 and TRBJ2-5; D remains unclear. This CDR3 is built from 14 residues. Trimming left V 1 base short and J 6 bases short, with 12 bases between. Germline CDR1 and CDR2: SGHTA and FQGNSA. The CDR3 bases are TGTGCCAGCAGCTTAGAGTTTACGCGGCAGACCCAGTACTTC. This translates into CASSLEFTRQTQYF.

Points on this clone: The conserved closing phenylalanine or tryptophan is absent in this CDR3, likely reflecting a read error. The chain employs TRBV27 and TRBJ2-7; the match to TRBD1 covers 8 bases. Trimming took 6 bases from V and 0 from J; bases not matched to a gene: 13. CDR1 and CDR2 (germline): MNHEY, SMNVEV (reference sequence). The CDR3 runs 17 residues. The CDR3 nucleotides are TGTGCCAGCAGCCCGGGACAGGTCCTCTCGAGCTCCTACGAGCAGTACCTC. Translated: CASSPGQVLSSSYEQYL.

This sequence joins TRBV30 and TRBJ2-5; 8 nucleotides match TRBD2. The J call is doubtful: the DNA matches TRBJ2-7 better. CDR3 length equals 15 residues. Germline CDR1 GTSNPN, CDR2 SVGIG (reference sequence). The DNA of the CDR3 is TGTGCCTGGACCAAGGGAACGGGCGGGAGGAACGAGCAGTACTTC. It translates to CAWTKGTGGRNEQYF.

V and J are TRBV7-3 and TRBJ2-1; 11 nucleotides agree with TRBD1. The V segment lost 1 base and the J segment 8 bases; nucleotides outside the gene matches: 10. Germline V gene sequence: CDR1 SGHTA, CDR2 FQGTGA. This CDR3 is built from 17 residues. The CDR3 loop reads CASSLRGGGQGGDEQFF. The CDR3 DNA reads TGTGCCAGCAGCTTAAGGGGCGGGGGACAGGGGGGGGATGAGCAGTTCTTC.

The chain carries TRBV2 and TRBJ2-7; 10 nucleotides match TRBD2. CDR1 is SNHLY, CDR2 FYNNEI, per germline. CDR3 length equals 14 residues. V dropped 8 bases and J dropped 4; count of bases not matched to a gene: 8. CDR3 protein: CASLALAGPYEQYF. The DNA of the CDR3 is TGTGCCAGCTTAGCACTAGCGGGACCATACGAGCAGTACTTC.

This clone was observed a handful of times. The chain is built from TRBV4-1 and TRBJ1-1; the match to TRBD1 covers 9 bases. After removal of 4 bases from V and 0 bases from J, the junction contained 3 bases not matched to a gene. The CDR3 covers 15 residues. Germline-derived CDR1 and CDR2 are MGHRA and YSYEKL. CDR3 sequence reads: CASSPRDRVNTEAFF. The CDR3 DNA follows: TGCGCCAGCAGCCCGCGGGACAGGGTGAACACTGAAGCTTTCTTT.

V usage is TRBV30 and J usage is TRBJ2-1; 7 nucleotides agree with TRBD2. Germline lookup yields CDR1 GTSNPN and CDR2 SVGIG (reference sequence). Unmatched junction bases numbered 2, after V lost 8 bases and J lost 1 base. The length of the CDR3 is 12 residues. The CDR3 loop reads CAGGGSYNEQFF. CDR3 bases: TGTGCCGGGGGGGGATCCTACAATGAGCAGTTCTTC.

V usage is TRBV30 and J usage is TRBJ1-1, with D possibly TRBD1 on 5 matching bases. This CDR3 contains 14 residues. In germline, CDR1 is GTSNPN, CDR2 SVGIG (reference sequence). With 3 bases removed from V and 6 bases from J, the gap between germline ends came to 17 bases. The chain's CDR3 is CAWREGWGGAEAFF. In nucleotides, the CDR3 is TGTGCCTGGAGGGAGGGCTGGGGAGGGGCTGAAGCTTTCTTT.

Only one count was recorded for this clone. The V and J genes are TRBV27 and TRBJ1-1, with TRBD1 matching over 7 bases. V gave up 6 bases and J gave up 2 bases; unmatched junction bases: 6. The CDR3 runs to 14 residues. Germline CDR1 is MNHEY and CDR2 is SMNVEV (reference sequence). The CDR3 is CASSPGQINTEAFF. As DNA, the CDR3 is TGTGCCAGCAGCCCGGGACAGATCAACACTGAAGCTTTCTTT.

The chain uses TRBV7-2 and TRBJ2-6, with no clear D. The V gene's germline CDR1 is SGHTA and CDR2 FQGNSA. The length of the CDR3 is 14 residues. Trimming stripped 4 bases from V and 0 bases from J, with 4 bases between. CDR3 nucleotide sequence: TGTGCCAGCAGCTCACACTCTGGGGCCAACGTCCTGACTTTC. Translated, it gives CASSSHSGANVLTF. The full variable domain, its missing parts supplied by reference TRBV7-2 and TRBJ2-6, is GAGVSQSPSNKVTEKGKDVELRCDPISGHTALYWYRQSLGQGLEFLIYFQGNSAPDKSGLPSDRFSAERTGGSVSTLTIQRTQQEDSAVYLCASSSHSGANVLTFGAGSRLTVL.

The chain is built from TRBV7-9 and TRBJ2-7; no firm D call. CDR1 and CDR2 from the germline V gene are SEHNR and FQNEAQ (reference sequence). This CDR3 spans 15 amino acids. V was clipped by 4 bases and J by 6 bases, with 19 bases between them. The CDR3 spells CASSSPGVGRREQYF. The CDR3 DNA is TGTGCCAGCAGCTCCCCAGGTGTGGGCCGGCGCGAGCAGTACTTC.

The chain is built from TRBV27 and TRBJ2-3; possibly TRBD2 for D (6 bases). Trimming left V 4 bases short and J 4 bases short, with 12 bases between. This CDR3 has 14 residues. The V gene's germline CDR1 is MNHEY and CDR2 SMNVEV (reference sequence). CDR3 DNA: TGTGCCAGCAGTTCCTTCGCGGGATCAGATACGCAGTATTTT. It codes for CASSSFAGSDTQYF.